What follows are 6 T cell receptor beta chains derived from one specimen sequenced in a study of regulatory T cells in long-lasting Graves disease. Building of the TCR beta libraries involved iRepertoire HTBI primers and Arm-PCR of CDR3 regions. TCRdb called the multiplex PCR reads again in MiXCR, with one record for every CDR3 protein. The table records approximately 290,000 distinct CDR3 sequences, 22% of them present only once. Regarding time point: persistent/refractory GD, antithyroid drugs over 5 years with positive TRAb. With RNA extracted from PBMCs as input, the TCR library was made. Sequencing used peripheral blood mononuclear cells (PBMCs), obtained when the disease was refractory, from a patient treated with antithyroid drugs. These receptors all come from a female donor with Graves disease.

This clonotype appeared a few times. The V gene is TRBV19, the J gene TRBJ1-5; 9 bases match TRBD1. J lost 3 bases, V lost 9 bases, and 3 bases had no gene match. CDR1 LNHDA and CDR2 SQIVND come from the germline V gene (reference sequence). The CDR3 is 13 amino acids. For the CDR3, the DNA is TGTGCCAGCAGGACAGGGGCCAATCAGCCCCAGCATTTT. It codes for CASRTGANQPQHF.

This chain uses TRBV29-1 with TRBJ1-2; D gene ambiguous. Trimming took off 5 bases at V and 0 bases at J, with 10 bases between the two ends. The CDR3 has 13 amino acids. In germline, CDR1 is SQVTM, CDR2 ANQGSEA. The CDR3 region is CSVYVGTNYGYTF. The CDR3, as DNA: TGCAGCGTTTACGTAGGTACTAACTATGGCTACACCTTC.

The rearrangement links TRBV6-2 or TRBV6-3 to TRBJ1-3, with D maybe TRBD1 (5 bases). Germline V gives CDR1 MNHEY, CDR2 SVGEGT. The CDR3 is 15 amino acids. V was trimmed by 7 bases and J by 2 bases, leaving 15 bases between them. The CDR3 protein is CASTSMGHTGNTIYF. CDR3 nucleotide sequence: TGTGCCAGCACCTCGATGGGGCATACTGGAAACACCATATATTTT.

This clonotype appeared many times. The V and J genes are TRBV12-3 or TRBV12-4 and TRBJ1-5, with D uncertain. The CDR3 has 12 residues. Trimming pared 7 bases from V and 5 bases from J, leaving 9 bases between. CDR3 amino acids: CASTVEYQPQHF. CDR3 sequence (DNA): TGTGCCAGCACCGTAGAGTATCAGCCCCAGCATTTT.

The gene calls are TRBV19 and TRBJ1-5, with TRBD1 matching 10 bases. Germline V lookup: CDR1 LNHDA, CDR2 SQIVND (reference sequence). CDR3 length: 15 amino acids. V lost 3 bases to trimming and J lost 7 bases; unmatched junction nucleotides: 6. CDR3 protein: CASSIWDRGGQPQHF. DNA of the CDR3: TGTGCCAGTAGTATCTGGGACAGGGGCGGCCAGCCCCAGCATTTT.

V and J are TRBV7-6 and TRBJ2-6; 8 nucleotides line up with TRBD2. CDR1 is SGHVS and CDR2 is FNYEAQ in the germline V gene. J lost 3 bases, V lost 5 bases, and 6 bases had no gene match. CDR3 size: 16 residues. The CDR3 DNA is TGTGCCAGCAGCCTCACCGGGGGGGATGGGGCCAACGTCCTGACTTTC. Translation: CASSLTGGDGANVLTF. Combining the CDR3 with reference TRBV7-6 and TRBJ2-6 gives the whole variable domain GAGVSQSPRYKVTKRGQDVALRCDPISGHVSLYWYRQALGQGPEFLTYFNYEAQQDKSGLPNDRFSAERPEGSISTLTIQRTEQRDSAMYRCASSLTGGDGANVLTFGAGSRLTVL.